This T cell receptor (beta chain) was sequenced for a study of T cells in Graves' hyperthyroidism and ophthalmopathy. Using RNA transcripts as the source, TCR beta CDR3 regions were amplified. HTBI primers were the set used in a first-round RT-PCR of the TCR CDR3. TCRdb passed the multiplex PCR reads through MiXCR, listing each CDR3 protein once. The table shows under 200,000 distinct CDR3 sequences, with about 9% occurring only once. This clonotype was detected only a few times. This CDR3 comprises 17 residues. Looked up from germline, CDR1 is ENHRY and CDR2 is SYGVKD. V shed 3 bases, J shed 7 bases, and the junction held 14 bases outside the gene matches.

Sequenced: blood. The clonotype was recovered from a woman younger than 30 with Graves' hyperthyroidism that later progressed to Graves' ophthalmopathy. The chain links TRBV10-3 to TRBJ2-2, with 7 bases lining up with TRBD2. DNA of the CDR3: TGTGCCATCAGTGAAATAGGGCGGGAGAGGGTTTTCGGGGAGCTGTTTTTT. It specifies CAISEIGRERVFGELFF.